This TCR delta chain was captured by sequencing in a study of gamma-delta T cells after stem cell transplantation. TCRdb reanalysed the RT-PCR reads with CATT. The repertoire consists of about 10,000 delta-chain clones, with 1.3% occurring once and the leading ten covering about a tenth. The germline V gene encodes CDR1 GEAIGNYY and CDR2 EKD. V lost 0 bases and J lost 0; bases outside the gene matches: 28. This CDR3 is 24 amino acids long. A note on this clone: This likely traces to a read error, being one base from a far larger clone.

Input material: gamma-delta T cells. The V gene is TRDV2, the J gene TRDJ1, with 9 bases identical to TRDD3. This TCR was recovered from a human donor. It is not recorded whose cells these are; they may come from a transplant donor. CDR3 bases: TGTGCCTGTGACACCGTCACTAAAGACTGGGGGACAGCCTCGGGCTCTGTATACACCGATAAACTCATCTTT. This translates into CACDTVTKDWGTASGSVYTDKLIF.